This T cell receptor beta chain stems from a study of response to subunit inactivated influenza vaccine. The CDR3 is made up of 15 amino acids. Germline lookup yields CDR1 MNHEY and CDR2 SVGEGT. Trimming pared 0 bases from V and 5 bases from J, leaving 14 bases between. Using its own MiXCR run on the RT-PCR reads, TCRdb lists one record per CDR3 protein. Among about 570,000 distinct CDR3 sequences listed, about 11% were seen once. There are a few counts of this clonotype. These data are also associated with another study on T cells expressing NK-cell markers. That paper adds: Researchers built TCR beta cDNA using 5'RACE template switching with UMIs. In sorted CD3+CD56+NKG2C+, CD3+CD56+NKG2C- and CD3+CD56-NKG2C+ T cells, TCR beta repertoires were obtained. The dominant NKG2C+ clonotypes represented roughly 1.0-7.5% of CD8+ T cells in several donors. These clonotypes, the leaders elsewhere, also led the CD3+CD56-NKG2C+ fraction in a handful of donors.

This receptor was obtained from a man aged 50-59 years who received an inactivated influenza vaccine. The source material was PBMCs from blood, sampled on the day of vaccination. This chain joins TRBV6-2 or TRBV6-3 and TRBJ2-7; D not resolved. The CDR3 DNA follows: TGTGCCAGCAGTTACTCCGCGAAGGCCCCCCACGAGCAGTACTTC. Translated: CASSYSAKAPHEQYF.